This T cell receptor (beta chain) was observed in a study of T cell repertoires in cytomegalovirus infection. Study information: Signatures in public TCR beta sequences pointed to both CMV infection and matching HLA type. Study-level points and caveats: Cumulative frequency of public TCR beta families picked out carriers of CMV plus the relevant HLA. The study found HLA-C-restricted CMV-specific TCR beta clonotypes dominating the ex vivo response.

TCRdb redid the calling of the reads with MiXCR, one entry per CDR3 protein. The sample consists of just over 450,000 distinct CDR3 sequences, under 45% of them appearing once. Remarks on this clonotype: Its antigen is unidentified.

The source material was cultured PBMCs, sampled from culture after CMV antigen stimulation. The sequence was collected from a human donor in good health (CMV status not recorded). Some clones in this sample may be carry-over from other donors' samples.

The CDR3 DNA reads as TGTGCCAGCAGCTTAGAGAGAACTAGCAATCAGCCCCAGCATTTT. It encodes CASSLERTSNQPQHF. The V call is TRBV7-8, the J call TRBJ1-5; D is ambiguous. This CDR3 has 15 residues. CDR1 is SGHVS, CDR2 FQNEAQ, per germline. Trimming removed 1 base at V and 0 bases at J, with 7 bases between. Full variable domain (remainder filled in from reference TRBV7-8 and TRBJ1-5): GAGVSQSPRYKVAKRGQDVALRCDPISGHVSLFWYQQALGQGPEFLTYFQNEAQLDKSGLPSDRFFAERPEGSVSTLKIQRTQQEDSAVYLCASSLERTSNQPQHFGDGTRLSIL.